Shown below are 18 T cell receptor beta chains from a single sample sequenced in a study of vaccination effects on CD4 cells after COVID-19 (dated by TCRdb to the early 2020s). The ViraFEST assay stimulated PBMC with viral peptide pools and then used TCR sequencing to identify antigen-specific CD4+ T cell clonotypes by expansion. After around ten days of culture, CD4+ T cells were isolated with the EasySep CD4+ T cell isolation kit. PCR-confirmed SARS-CoV-2 infection had occurred in convalescent patients between March and December 2020, before the Alpha, Beta and Delta variants emerged in the United States. No antigen has been identified for these receptors. The method behind the library was the immunoSEQ multiplex PCR assay. The source is immuneACCESS, and TCRdb retained only in-frame sequences with V and J called. Part of the clones is not carried over; for the studies checked, unresolved V genes explain less than half of this, and the remainder is unexplained. This sample comprises 55,000 or so clones, more than 75% of them detected only once. The ten largest make up over 5% of the sample.

The sequencing here drew on CD4+ T cells from PBMCs cultured with HIV peptides, taken before COVID-19 vaccination. The sample's cell subset or site label is to be understood as: HIV-1 Nef peptide pool negative control/reference culture. The origin of the receptors is a human donor who had a prior SARS-CoV-2 infection.

This clone appeared once. This sequence joins TRBV3-1 (or the pseudogene TRBV3-2) and TRBJ2-1; 11 positions agree with TRBD2. J gave up 6 bases and V 4 bases, and 8 bases lay outside the gene matches. The CDR3 is 16 amino acids. Germline values: CDR1 LGHDT, CDR2 YNNKEL (reference sequence). CDR3 nucleotides: TGTGCCAGCAGCCCCTTCCACACTAGCGGGGGCAATGAGCAGTTCTTC. Its protein is CASSPFHTSGGNEQFF.

CDR3 amino acids: CASSLRRTEGSTGELFF. CDR3 DNA: TGCGCCAGCAGCTTAAGACGGACAGAGGGAAGCACCGGGGAGCTGTTTTTT. The chain joins TRBV5-1 to TRBJ2-2, with a possible D match to TRBD1 (6 bases). The CDR3 runs 17 residues. The V gene's germline CDR1 is SGHRS and CDR2 YFSETQ. V lost 2 bases and J 4 bases, leaving 18 bases between the germline ends.

The V gene is TRBV28, the J gene TRBJ1-4; no firm D call. The germline gives CDR1 MDHEN, CDR2 SYDVKM. This CDR3 is 13 amino acids long. Trimming took off 3 bases at V and 10 bases at J, with 12 bases between the two ends. Written as DNA, the CDR3 is TGTGCCAGCAGTTTCGCGACCAGCGGAAAACTGTTTTTT. Translated: CASSFATSGKLFF. Full variable domain (missing parts from reference TRBV28 and TRBJ1-4): DVKVTQSSRYLVKRTGEKVFLECVQDMDHENMFWYRQDPGLGLRLIYFSYDVKMKEKGDIPEGYSVSREKKERFSLILESASTNQTSMYLCASSFATSGKLFFGSGTQLSVL.

This rearrangement joins TRBV6-5 to TRBJ2-3, with a possible D match to TRBD2 (5 bases). CDR1 MNHEY and CDR2 SVGAGI come from the germline V gene. Trimming removed 7 bases at V and 4 bases at J, with 12 bases between. The CDR3 consists of 13 residues. In DNA, the CDR3 is TGTGCCAGCACCCGAGCGGTTTCAGATACGCAGTATTTT. Translation: CASTRAVSDTQYF.

V usage is TRBV2 and J usage is TRBJ2-7; TRBD2 aligns across 7 bases. Trimming removed 7 bases from V and 0 bases from J; junction bases left unmatched: 6. Per the germline V gene, CDR1 is SNHLY and CDR2 is FYNNEI. This CDR3 spans 14 amino acids. The CDR3 here is CASNRGTTSYEQYF. The CDR3 nucleotides read TGTGCCAGCAATCGGGGGACTACCTCCTACGAGCAGTACTTC.

V and J are TRBV3-1 (or the pseudogene TRBV3-2) and TRBJ2-1; TRBD2 agrees at 9 bases. Germline V lookup: CDR1 LGHDT, CDR2 YNNKEL (reference sequence). V shed 0 bases, J shed 7 bases, and the junction held 7 bases outside the gene matches. CDR3 length: 16 amino acids. CDR3 region: CASSQDHGGGENEQFF. The CDR3, as DNA: TGTGCCAGCAGCCAAGATCACGGCGGGGGGGAAAATGAGCAGTTCTTC.

This clone is a singleton in its sample. V gene TRBV5-4 combines with J gene TRBJ1-2, with D hard to call. Looked up from germline, CDR1 is SGHNT and CDR2 is YYREEE (reference sequence). The germline V and J ends were trimmed by 0 bases and 8 bases, with 20 bases remaining between them. CDR3 length equals 16 residues. DNA of the CDR3: TGTGCCAGCAGCTTGGCGCTCACGAGTAGCACATTGGGCTACACCTTC. Its protein product is CASSLALTSSTLGYTF.

The chain couples TRBV5-1 to TRBJ2-2; the D is unclear. The CDR3 loop spans 15 amino acids. V dropped 0 bases and J dropped 6 bases, with 12 bases sitting between them. Germline CDR1 reads SGHRS; CDR2 reads YFSETQ. The CDR3, as DNA: TGCGCCAGCAGCTTGGGCCTGGGTATCGCCGGGGAGCTGTTTTTT. This translates into CASSLGLGIAGELFF.

This chain uses TRBV29-1 with TRBJ2-3; 10 nucleotides agree with TRBD1. V trimming: 7 bases; J trimming: 3 bases; junction bases outside the gene matches: 7. Germline V lookup: CDR1 SQVTM, CDR2 ANQGSEA. CDR3 length: 14 amino acids. Written as DNA, the CDR3 is TGCAGCGGGGGACAGGGGCGACTAACAGATACGCAGTATTTT. Translated, it gives CSGGQGRLTDTQYF.

The chain recombines TRBV28 with TRBJ2-2; D ambiguous. CDR1 MDHEN and CDR2 SYDVKM come from the germline V gene. The V end lost 2 bases, the J end lost 8 bases, and 6 bases lay between the germline ends. This CDR3 is 12 amino acids long. In DNA form, the CDR3 reads TGTGCCAGCAGTTTAGCGCTTGGGGAGCTGTTTTTT. Translated: CASSLALGELFF.

The table lists this clone with a few counts. The chain employs TRBV27 and TRBJ1-6; D gene unclear. The CDR3 totals 16 residues. V lost 4 bases, J lost 2 bases, and 12 bases lay in between. Germline CDR1 reads MNHEY; CDR2 reads SMNVEV (reference sequence). This CDR3 reads CASSSQSLAYNSPLHF. The CDR3 DNA reads TGTGCCAGCAGTTCTCAGAGCCTTGCCTATAATTCACCCCTCCACTTT.

The chain has TRBV5-4 and TRBJ2-1, with D uncertain. V was pared by 3 bases and J by 7 bases, with 17 bases between. CDR1 and CDR2 from the germline V gene are SGHNT and YYREEE (reference sequence). CDR3 length equals 15 residues. The CDR3 DNA reads TGTGCCAGCAGCTCGCTTGGCGTAACGCTTAATGAGCAGTTCTTC. It encodes CASSSLGVTLNEQFF.

In nucleotides, the CDR3 is TGTGCCAGCAGTAAACAGGGGGCAGGCACTGAAGCTTTCTTT. Encoded protein: CASSKQGAGTEAFF. V gene TRBV2 combines with J gene TRBJ1-1; 9 positions match TRBD1. Per germline, CDR1 SNHLY and CDR2 FYNNEI. V lost 5 bases to trimming and J lost 4 bases; unmatched junction nucleotides: 5. The CDR3 contains 14 residues.

The chain carries TRBV24-1 and TRBJ2-3; 11 nucleotides line up with TRBD2. Germline CDR1 is KGHDR and CDR2 is SFDVKD. CDR3 size: 15 residues. V was clipped by 1 base and J by 6 bases; unmatched bases: 2. DNA of the CDR3: TGTGCCACCAGTGATTTTCGGACTAGCGGGGATACGCAGTATTTT. It translates to CATSDFRTSGDTQYF.

The V call is TRBV20-1, the J call TRBJ1-5, with a possible D match to TRBD1 (5 bases). V gave up 3 bases and J gave up 3 bases, with 9 bases separating them. This CDR3 comprises 13 residues. Germline values: CDR1 DFQATT, CDR2 SNEGSKA (reference sequence). Written as DNA, the CDR3 is TGCAGTGCTAGTAGGGGTCTCAATCAGCCCCAGCATTTT. Encoded protein: CSASRGLNQPQHF.

The V gene is TRBV5-6, the J gene TRBJ1-2, with 11 bases lining up with TRBD1. The germline gives CDR1 SGHDT, CDR2 YYEEEE. V was pared by 3 bases and J by 2 bases, with 0 bases of the junction left unmatched. The CDR3 loop spans 14 amino acids. The DNA for the CDR3 is TGTGCCAGCAGCTGGGACAGGGGGAACTATGGCTACACCTTC. It is translated as CASSWDRGNYGYTF.

The sample holds a few counts of this clone. The CDR3 reads CASSERVSYGYTF. DNA for the CDR3: TGTGCCAGCAGTGAACGGGTCTCCTATGGCTACACCTTC. V is TRBV12-3 or TRBV12-4 and J is TRBJ1-2; D unclear. The CDR3 contains 13 residues. Trimming took 5 bases from V and 4 from J, leaving 11 bases between them.

The chain joins TRBV2 to TRBJ2-2, with TRBD2 matching over 10 bases. Germline CDR1 and CDR2: SNHLY and FYNNEI. J was trimmed by 5 bases and V by 6 bases; bases with no gene match: 12. The CDR3 extends over 17 amino acids. The CDR3 loop reads CASSDYERGGQTGELFF. In DNA form, the CDR3 reads TGTGCCAGCAGCGACTACGAGCGGGGGGGCCAAACCGGGGAGCTGTTTTTT.